A single sample is the source of the 3 T cell receptor beta chains below, sequenced in a study of OX40 agonist ivuxolimab in advanced cancers. Assay used: immunoSEQ multiplex PCR; TCRdb lists only in-frame clones, some missing. This sample has some 77,000 clones, with roughly 87% found just once. The specimen was CD4+ or CD8+ T cells sorted from blood, collected in a trial of the OX40 agonist ivuxolimab. The receptor source for this set is an adult with an advanced solid tumor such as melanoma, head and neck, liver or kidney cancer.

The chain uses TRBV6-5 and TRBJ2-3; 10 bases agree with TRBD2. The CDR3 runs to 15 residues. Germline lookup yields CDR1 MNHEY and CDR2 SVGAGI. Trimming took 6 bases from V and 2 from J; bases not matched to a gene: 5. CDR3 residues: CASRVGLAVTDTQYF. The CDR3 DNA reads as TGTGCCAGCAGGGTCGGACTAGCGGTCACAGATACGCAGTATTTT.

The rearrangement uses TRBV4-2 and TRBJ2-7; TRBD2 matches at 8 bases. V was pared by 3 bases and J by 0 bases, with 13 bases of the junction left unmatched. Germline V gene sequence: CDR1 LGHNA, CDR2 YNFKEQ. This CDR3 is built from 18 residues. DNA for the CDR3: TGTGCCAGCAGCCAGCGCGTACTTAGCGGGGACCTCTCCTACGAGCAGTACTTC. Amino acids: CASSQRVLSGDLSYEQYF.

The chain employs TRBV6-5 and TRBJ1-1; D is ambiguous. CDR1 MNHEY and CDR2 SVGAGI come from the germline V gene. Trimming took 0 bases from V and 1 from J, leaving 3 bases between them. CDR3 length: 13 amino acids. DNA of the CDR3: TGTGCCAGCAGTTACTCTCAGAACACTGAAGCTTTCTTT. Translated: CASSYSQNTEAFF.